The next 28 T cell receptor beta chains were all read from a single sample in a study of T cells after yellow fever vaccination. TCRdb re-analysed the 5' RACE reads in MiXCR, keeping a single row per CDR3 protein. This table has approximately 13,000 distinct CDR3 sequences, about 5.3% appearing once. Sequencing used PBMCs, either bulk or a sorted T-cell subset (CD4+, CD8+, memory, or dextramer-sorted; not recorded which), obtained 45 days after the yellow fever booster vaccination. Receptor source: a man aged 25 to 45 who received the YFV17D yellow fever vaccine.

This clonotype has at least ten counts. The genes are TRBV9 and TRBJ2-2, with D possibly TRBD2 on 6 matching bases. Per germline, CDR1 SGDLS and CDR2 YYNGEE. Trimming shortened V by 4 bases and J by 5 bases, and 12 bases separated the two germline ends. The CDR3 is 14 amino acids. The chain's CDR3 is CASSRDFRTGELFF. The DNA of the CDR3 is TGTGCCAGCAGCCGGGACTTTAGAACCGGGGAGCTGTTTTTT.

This clonotype was detected many times. V gene TRBV4-1 combines with J gene TRBJ1-6, with D uncertain. CDR3 length: 15 amino acids. V gave up 2 bases and J gave up 4 bases, with 9 bases separating them. CDR1 is MGHRA and CDR2 is YSYEKL in the germline V gene. The CDR3 nucleotides read TGCGCCAGCAGCCAAACGACCAGTTATAATTCACCCCTCCACTTT. It yields the protein CASSQTTSYNSPLHF.

This clonotype was seen repeatedly, ten times or more. The chain combines TRBV5-6 with TRBJ2-5; the D is unclear. The V end was cut by 0 bases, the J end by 2 bases, with 5 bases between. CDR3 length: 13 residues. Germline assignment: CDR1 SGHDT and CDR2 YYEEEE. DNA for the CDR3: TGTGCCAGCAGCTTGGGGGGACAAGAGACCCAGTACTTC. Its translation: CASSLGGQETQYF.

This clonotype was detected ten times or more. This rearrangement joins TRBV5-1 to TRBJ2-7; the D is unclear. The V end lost 8 bases, the J end lost 5 bases, and 17 bases lay between the germline ends. This CDR3 is built from 13 residues. Germline assignment: CDR1 SGHRS and CDR2 YFSETQ. The CDR3 DNA follows: TGCGCCAGTACTCGGGCCCCGCTTAACGAGCAGTACTTC. Protein: CASTRAPLNEQYF.

This clonotype was recorded at least ten times. The chain has TRBV20-1 and TRBJ2-5; D might be TRBD1 (5 bases). Trimming removed 7 bases from V and 5 bases from J, with 8 bases in between. The CDR3 sequence is 10 residues long. Germline loops: CDR1 DFQATT, CDR2 SNEGSKA (reference sequence). For the CDR3, the DNA is TGCAGTGTGGGGCGGGAGACCCAGTACTTC. Amino acids: CSVGRETQYF.

In this sample, this clonotype turned up many times. The chain joins TRBV20-1 to TRBJ2-7, with D uncertain. The ends were cut back, 6 bases at V and 6 bases at J, with 18 bases in the middle. The CDR3 covers 13 residues. Germline V gene data show CDR1 as DFQATT and CDR2 as SNEGSKA (reference sequence). The CDR3 bases are TGCAGTGCAAGCTCTCGGTCTCTTTTCGAGCAGTACTTC. Residues: CSASSRSLFEQYF.

This clonotype has at least ten counts. The chain recombines TRBV7-2 with TRBJ2-1; 10 nucleotides line up with TRBD1. After removal of 5 bases from V and 8 bases from J, the junction contained 15 bases not matched to a gene. The CDR3 runs 17 residues. Germline values: CDR1 SGHTA, CDR2 FQGNSA. The CDR3 protein is CASSRDRQGAIVDEQFF. CDR3 coding DNA: TGTGCCAGCAGCCGCGACCGACAGGGGGCAATAGTGGATGAGCAGTTCTTC. Based on the CDR3 plus reference TRBV7-2 and TRBJ2-1, the full variable domain is GAGVSQSPSNKVTEKGKDVELRCDPISGHTALYWYRQSLGQGLEFLIYFQGNSAPDKSGLPSDRFSAERTGGSVSTLTIQRTQQEDSAVYLCASSRDRQGAIVDEQFFGPGTRLTVL.

This clonotype was seen repeatedly, ten times or more. The chain uses TRBV7-9 and TRBJ2-1; TRBD2 aligns across 7 bases. This CDR3 spans 14 amino acids. The V gene end was trimmed by 6 bases and the J gene end by 6 bases; junction bases not matched to a gene: 8. The germline CDR1 and CDR2 sequences are SEHNR and FQNEAQ (reference sequence). The CDR3 DNA is TGTGCCAGCAGTTCACAAGCGGGAAGCAATGAGCAGTTCTTC. Protein product: CASSSQAGSNEQFF.

In this sample, this clonotype turned up many times. The V call is TRBV27, the J call TRBJ2-7, with D maybe TRBD2 (5 bases). The V end lost 6 bases, the J end lost 5 bases, and 17 bases lay between the germline ends. CDR1 and CDR2 (germline): MNHEY, SMNVEV (reference sequence). This CDR3 region has 14 residues. This CDR3 reads CASSAIEGRHEQYF. CDR3 nucleotides: TGTGCCAGCAGCGCGATTGAGGGTAGGCACGAGCAGTACTTC.

This clonotype was observed many times. In nucleotides, the CDR3 is TGTGCCAGCAGCTGGGGCCGGTCGGGGCGGGATACGCAGTATTTT. Its translation is CASSWGRSGRDTQYF. The chain employs TRBV5-6 and TRBJ2-3; possibly TRBD1 or TRBD2 for D (5 bases each). CDR3 length: 15 residues. Trimming cost V 3 bases and J 6 bases, with 17 bases left between them. Germline CDR1 and CDR2: SGHDT and YYEEEE.

This clonotype appeared many times. This chain connects TRBV29-1 to TRBJ2-3, with D unclear. The germline CDR1 and CDR2 sequences are SQVTM and ANQGSEA. Trimming took off 3 bases at V and 7 bases at J, with 5 bases between the two ends. The CDR3 extends over 10 amino acids. The CDR3 region is CSVEPYTQYF. DNA of the CDR3: TGCAGCGTTGAGCCCTATACGCAGTATTTT.

The gene calls are TRBV5-8 and TRBJ2-7, with TRBD1 as a possible D gene (6 bases). The CDR3 consists of 13 residues. Germline V lookup: CDR1 SGHTS, CDR2 YDEGEE. Trimming shortened V by 9 bases and J by 6 bases, and 19 bases separated the two germline ends. The CDR3 region is CAMGPGTPGEQYF. CDR3 in DNA: TGTGCCATGGGCCCCGGGACACCGGGCGAGCAGTACTTC.

This clonotype was detected many times. This sequence joins TRBV7-6 and TRBJ2-7; 7 nucleotides align to TRBD1. Germline V gives CDR1 SGHVS, CDR2 FNYEAQ. With V trimmed by 1 base and J by 3 bases, 6 bases remained unmatched. The CDR3 spans 15 residues. The DNA of the CDR3 is TGTGCCAGCAGCTTAGACAGGGGTCAGAACTACGAGCAGTACTTC. Its protein is CASSLDRGQNYEQYF.

The V and J genes are TRBV27 and TRBJ2-3, with 8 bases fitting TRBD1. CDR1 and CDR2 (germline): MNHEY, SMNVEV (reference sequence). V lost 4 bases, J lost 0 bases, and 9 bases stayed unmatched. The CDR3 is made up of 17 amino acids. CDR3: CASSSGQGPLSTDTQYF. The CDR3 DNA is TGTGCCAGCAGTTCCGGACAGGGTCCCCTCAGCACAGATACGCAGTATTTT.

This clonotype was seen repeatedly, ten times or more. The chain combines TRBV27 with TRBJ2-7, with TRBD1 matching over 10 bases. There are 14 residues in the CDR3. V shed 6 bases, J shed 3 bases, and the junction held 5 bases outside the gene matches. Germline V gives CDR1 MNHEY, CDR2 SMNVEV (reference sequence). In nucleotides, the CDR3 is TGTGCCAGCAGACCAGGGACAGGGGACTACGAGCAGTACTTC. Amino acids: CASRPGTGDYEQYF.

This clonotype was detected ten times or more. The chain employs TRBV19 and TRBJ2-1, with a possible D match to TRBD1 (6 bases). CDR1 is LNHDA and CDR2 is SQIVND in the germline V gene (reference sequence). V was clipped by 8 bases and J by 7 bases, with 24 bases between them. The CDR3 totals 16 residues. CDR3 in DNA: TGTGCCAGTCTGCCGGCTGGGAAGACAGGTGGGAATGAGCAGTTCTTC. It yields the protein CASLPAGKTGGNEQFF.

Many counts were recorded for this clonotype. The V and J genes are TRBV28 and TRBJ2-1; D gene ambiguous. The germline V gene has CDR1 MDHEN and CDR2 SYDVKM. Trimming pared 5 bases from V and 1 base from J, leaving 12 bases between. This CDR3 has 15 amino acids. In DNA, the CDR3 is TGTGCCAGCAGTCTCCTATCTACGTCCTACAATGAGCAGTTCTTC. Translating gives CASSLLSTSYNEQFF.

This clonotype was found many times. The CDR3 nucleotides read TGTGCCAGCATCCCGACAGGGAGTATTGGCGAGCAGTACTTC. Protein product: CASIPTGSIGEQYF. V and J are TRBV27 and TRBJ2-7; 7 nucleotides match TRBD1. CDR3 length: 14 residues. Germline assignment: CDR1 MNHEY and CDR2 SMNVEV (reference sequence). The trim removed 7 bases at V and 6 bases at J, leaving 12 bases unmatched.

This clonotype was found many times. V usage is TRBV27 and J usage is TRBJ2-1, with 12 nucleotides matching TRBD2. This CDR3 region has 16 residues. V was clipped by 1 base and J by 4 bases; unmatched bases: 2. Germline V gene sequence: CDR1 MNHEY, CDR2 SMNVEV (reference sequence). The chain's CDR3 is CASSLYTSGGYNEQFF. The CDR3, as DNA: TGTGCCAGCAGTTTATATACTAGCGGGGGGTACAATGAGCAGTTCTTC.

At least ten counts were recorded for this clonotype. The V and J genes are TRBV5-1 and TRBJ2-7; 9 positions match TRBD2. Germline CDR1 is SGHRS and CDR2 is YFSETQ. V lost 4 bases to trimming and J lost 6 bases; unmatched junction nucleotides: 8. The CDR3 consists of 14 residues. The CDR3: CASSQAGGYSEQYF. CDR3 sequence (DNA): TGCGCCAGCAGCCAAGCGGGAGGTTATTCCGAGCAGTACTTC.

This clonotype was seen many times. This chain links TRBV6-5 with TRBJ2-3; TRBD1 matches at 7 bases. Trimming cost V 6 bases and J 10 bases; bases outside gene matches: 4. CDR3 length equals 11 residues. CDR1 and CDR2 (germline): MNHEY, SVGAGI. CDR3 sequence reads: CASRTGKAQYF. The CDR3 nucleotides are TGTGCCAGCAGGACAGGGAAGGCGCAGTATTTT.

This clonotype has ten or more counts. The chain is built from TRBV7-2 and TRBJ1-6, with 9 bases fitting TRBD1. The CDR3 extends over 14 amino acids. CDR1 and CDR2 (germline): SGHTA, FQGNSA. The ends lost 3 bases at V and 11 bases at J; junction bases unmatched: 5. CDR3 DNA: TGTGCCAGCAGCTTCGGACAGGGGACTCCACCCCTCCACTTT. Amino acids: CASSFGQGTPPLHF.

This clonotype has at least ten counts. The chain recombines TRBV20-1 with TRBJ2-1, with D possibly being TRBD2 (6 bases). The V and J ends lost 4 bases and 8 bases respectively, with 9 bases between them. CDR3 size: 11 residues. Germline lookup yields CDR1 DFQATT and CDR2 SNEGSKA (reference sequence). The CDR3 DNA is TGCAGTGCTACCGGGGGAGATGAGCAGTTCTTC. Translation: CSATGGDEQFF.

This clonotype was seen at least ten times. This chain links TRBV19 with TRBJ2-7; 11 nucleotides match TRBD2. V lost 6 bases, J lost 3 bases, and 4 bases stayed unmatched. Germline-derived CDR1 and CDR2 are LNHDA and SQIVND (reference sequence). The CDR3 has 14 amino acids. CDR3 coding DNA: TGTGCCAGTAGCCCCGGGACTAGCGGCTACGAGCAGTACTTC. Encoded protein: CASSPGTSGYEQYF. Full variable domain (rest looked up from reference TRBV19 and TRBJ2-7): DGGITQSPKYLFRKEGQNVTLSCEQNLNHDAMYWYRQDPGQGLRLIYYSQIVNDFQKGDIAEGYSVSREKKESFPLTVTSAQKNPTAFYLCASSPGTSGYEQYFGPGTRLTVT.

The table lists this clonotype with many counts. The chain joins TRBV20-1 to TRBJ2-1; D remains unclear. Germline V gives CDR1 DFQATT, CDR2 SNEGSKA (reference sequence). The CDR3 length is 14 residues. CDR3 sequence: CSTPLPIPYNEQFF. For the CDR3, the DNA is TGCAGCACCCCGTTACCCATCCCCTACAATGAGCAGTTCTTC.

In its sample, this clonotype was seen many times. This rearrangement joins TRBV7-2 to TRBJ2-2, with D tentatively TRBD2 (5 bases). CDR1 SGHTA and CDR2 FQGNSA come from the germline V gene. This CDR3 has 13 amino acids. V lost 0 bases and J lost 13, with 12 bases in between. Here the CDR3 DNA reads TGTGCCAGCAGCTTAGCGATCATACGGGGGCTGTTTTTT. This encodes CASSLAIIRGLFF.

This clonotype was detected many times. This chain connects TRBV7-8 to TRBJ1-1, with a tentative D call TRBD1 (5 bases). The CDR3 extends over 15 amino acids. CDR1 SGHVS and CDR2 FQNEAQ come from the germline V gene. V lost 5 bases, J lost 1 base, and 14 bases lay in between. The CDR3 is CASSPPIGTNTEAFF. DNA of the CDR3: TGTGCCAGCAGCCCCCCCATAGGGACGAACACTGAAGCTTTCTTT.

This clonotype was observed many times. The chain joins TRBV5-1 to TRBJ2-1; 7 positions match TRBD1. CDR1 SGHRS and CDR2 YFSETQ come from the germline V gene. There are 14 residues in the CDR3. Losses at the gene ends were 3 bases for V and 9 bases for J; bases not matched to a gene: 9. This chain's CDR3 is CASSYRTGVSEQFF. CDR3 nucleotide sequence: TGCGCCAGCAGCTACCGAACAGGGGTCAGTGAGCAGTTCTTC.